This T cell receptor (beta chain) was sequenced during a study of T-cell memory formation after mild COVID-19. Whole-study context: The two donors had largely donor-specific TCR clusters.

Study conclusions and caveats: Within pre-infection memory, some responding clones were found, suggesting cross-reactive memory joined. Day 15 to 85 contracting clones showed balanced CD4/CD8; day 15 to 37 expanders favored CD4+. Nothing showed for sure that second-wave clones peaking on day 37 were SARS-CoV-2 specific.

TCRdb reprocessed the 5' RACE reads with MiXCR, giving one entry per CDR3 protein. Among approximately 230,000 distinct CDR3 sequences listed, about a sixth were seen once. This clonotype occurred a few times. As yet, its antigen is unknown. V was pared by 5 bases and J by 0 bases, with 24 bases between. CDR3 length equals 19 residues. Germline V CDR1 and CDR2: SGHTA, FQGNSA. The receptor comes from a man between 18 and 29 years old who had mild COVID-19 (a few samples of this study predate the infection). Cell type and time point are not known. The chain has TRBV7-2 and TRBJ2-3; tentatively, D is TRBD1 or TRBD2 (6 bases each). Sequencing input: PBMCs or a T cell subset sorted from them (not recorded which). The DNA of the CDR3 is TGTGCCAGCAGCGCCGGGCGGACAGCGGGCTACGCTAGCACAGATACGCAGTATTTT. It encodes CASSAGRTAGYASTDTQYF. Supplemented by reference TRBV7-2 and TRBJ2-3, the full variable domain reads GAGVSQSPSNKVTEKGKDVELRCDPISGHTALYWYRQSLGQGLEFLIYFQGNSAPDKSGLPSDRFSAERTGGSVSTLTIQRTQQEDSAVYLCASSAGRTAGYASTDTQYFGPGTRLTVL.